This TCR beta chain was captured in a study of CD8 T cells in ankylosing spondylitis. The J segment lost 8 bases and the V segment lost 5 bases, leaving 6 bases of the junction unmatched. The germline V gene has CDR1 SGHTA and CDR2 FQGNSA. The length of the CDR3 is 13 residues. It was by quantitative 5'-RACE with molecular barcodes that TCR beta libraries were made. TCRdb reprocessed the 5' RACE reads with MiXCR, giving one entry per CDR3 protein. The table includes roughly 230,000 distinct CDR3 sequences, 10% detected once. A few counts support this clonotype. Its antigen is undetermined. Study-wide results and caveats: As reported, disease-linked clones showed significant enrichment in matched ankylosing spondylitis synovial fluid. Typical of ankylosing spondylitis blood, it appeared, was a TCR beta motif of eight highly homologous variants.

This chain joins TRBV7-2 and TRBJ2-1; the match to TRBD2 covers 7 bases. Specimen: blood, either unsorted or a sorted T cell fraction (not recorded which). This TCR came from a male donor with ankylosing spondylitis or in good health (not recorded which). The CDR3 sequence is CASSPWTRDEQFF. The CDR3 nucleotides are TGTGCCAGCAGCCCCTGGACTAGAGATGAGCAGTTCTTC.